This T cell receptor (beta chain) was recovered during a study of neurological immune-mediated disorders. Overall study findings and caveats: Subjects shared no identical expanded-clone CDR3 amino acid sequences, suggesting private TCR-beta repertoires in all groups.

TCRdb recomputed calls from the 5' RACE reads with MiXCR, one row per CDR3 protein. The sample holds about 49,000 distinct CDR3 sequences, roughly 10% seen once. The sample's time point: longitudinal time-point 1 (baseline). Where libraries were unsorted, they were derived from 2 million PBMCs stored at -80 degrees C. This clonotype was seen repeatedly, ten times or more. What it recognizes is unknown. Germline CDR1 and CDR2: SGHTA and FQGNSA. Deletions cut 1 base from V and 7 bases from J, with 14 bases between. CDR3 length: 15 residues. The TCR sequence derives from a woman aged 40 to 50 in good health. The source material was PBMCs. V gene TRBV7-2 combines with J gene TRBJ1-5, with D unclear. The CDR3 coding sequence is TGTGCCAGCAGCTTAGAGGGTCTGGCTGGGCAGCCCCAGCATTTT. Translated, it gives CASSLEGLAGQPQHF.